This T cell receptor (beta chain) was sequenced during a study of T cell responses to AZD1222 COVID-19 vaccine. The study, taken as a whole, reports: Only 5 or 6 individuals given AZD1222 were seropositive at baseline. Spike-specific TCR breadth and depth grew following two AZD1222 doses. Mostly white British, mostly female donors; authors suggested clonal diversity may be underestimated.

Concerning this clone: Its antigen is still unknown.

The assay was immunoSEQ multiplex PCR, and TCRdb's table has in-frame clones only and misses some. This sample carries roughly 150,000 clones, around 93% of them seen once, and the ten largest clones take about 3.5%. The CDR3 is made up of 14 amino acids. Germline lookup yields CDR1 LNHDA and CDR2 SQIVND (reference sequence). V was pared by 5 bases and J by 4 bases, with 7 bases of the junction left unmatched. The rearrangement uses TRBV19 and TRBJ1-2, with 7 nucleotides matching TRBD1. This sequence was found in an adult who received the AZD1222 COVID-19 vaccine. Sequencing used peripheral blood, obtained 28 days after the second AZD1222 dose. The CDR3 reads CASSPRDRVYGYTF. CDR3 nucleotide sequence: TGTGCCAGTAGTCCCCGGGACAGAGTCTATGGCTACACCTTC.